Below, 23 T cell receptor beta chains from the same sample are listed, as sequenced in a study of CD8 T cells in Susac syndrome (dated 2019 in TCRdb). Library preparation used the immunoSEQ multiplex PCR assay. RNA was extracted with the RNeasy kit and about 0.5 to 1 ug was reverse transcribed using random hexamers. The public reads were reanalyzed by TCRdb: fastp trimming at Q25, MiXCR alignment, in-frame beta chains only. Rows are unified per CDR3 protein, each entry keeping the most common DNA and genes. For this sample the table gives about 200,000 distinct CDR3 sequences, of which roughly 94% were detected only once. The top ten constitute about 0.1% of the sample. The sample consisted of CD4+ T cells from PBMCs. The source is a human donor in good health.

The V and J genes are TRBV3-1 and TRBJ2-5, with 12 positions matching TRBD2. The CDR3 sequence is 15 residues long. Per germline, CDR1 LGHDT and CDR2 YNNKEL (reference sequence). With V trimmed by 4 bases and J by 5 bases, 5 bases remained unmatched. CDR3 sequence reads: CASSPTGTSGETQYF. As DNA, the CDR3 is TGTGCCAGCAGCCCCACCGGGACTAGCGGGGAGACCCAGTACTTC.

The chain links TRBV6-1 to TRBJ2-3; 9 nucleotides line up with TRBD2. V trimming: 4 bases; J trimming: 11 bases; junction bases outside the gene matches: 7. The germline CDR1 and CDR2 sequences are MNHNS and SASEGT. There are 13 residues in the CDR3. The CDR3 spells CASSADSGRRQYF. CDR3 coding DNA: TGTGCCAGCAGTGCTGATAGCGGGAGAAGGCAGTATTTT.

The chain employs TRBV9 and TRBJ2-7; D may be TRBD1 (5 bases). The CDR3 runs 13 residues. Germline assignment: CDR1 SGDLS and CDR2 YYNGEE. Trimming removed 0 bases from V and 1 base from J, with 5 bases in between. CDR3 in amino acids: CASSVEGSYEQYF. The CDR3 bases are TGTGCCAGCAGCGTAGAGGGGTCCTACGAGCAGTACTTC. The full variable domain, with the rest looked up from reference TRBV9 and TRBJ2-7, is DSGVTQTPKHLITATGQRVTLRCSPRSGDLSVYWYQQSLDQGLQFLIQYYNGEERAKGNILERFSAQQFPDLHSELNLSSLELGDSALYFCASSVEGSYEQYFGPGTRLTVT.

This clonotype was counted a single time. Relative to the germline gene, one junction end is altered; a read error may explain this. This chain joins TRBV7-9 and TRBJ1-2; TRBD1 is a possible D gene (5 bases). Germline values: CDR1 SEHNR, CDR2 FQNEAQ (reference sequence). The CDR3 is 12 residues long. Here the CDR3 reads CASSTGDYGHTF. DNA of the CDR3: TGTGCCAGCAGCACCGGGGACTATGGCCACACCTTC.

V is TRBV3-1 and J is TRBJ2-5; D may be TRBD1 (6 bases). Germline V gene data show CDR1 as LGHDT and CDR2 as YNNKEL (reference sequence). The germline V and J ends were trimmed by 4 bases and 2 bases, with 11 bases remaining between them. The CDR3 has 14 amino acids. The CDR3 sequence: CASSLRQDQETQYF. DNA for the CDR3: TGTGCCAGCAGCCTAAGACAGGATCAAGAGACCCAGTACTTC.

The chain uses TRBV29-1 and TRBJ1-2; D remains ambiguous. V lost 6 bases and J lost 5, with 16 bases in between. Germline V gene sequence: CDR1 SQVTM, CDR2 ANQGSEA. The CDR3 spans 13 residues. The CDR3, as DNA: TGCAGCGTGGCAACGCAGCTTATTTATGGCTACACCTTC. Its protein is CSVATQLIYGYTF.

The chain recombines TRBV20-1 with TRBJ1-5; TRBD1 agrees at 9 bases. This CDR3 comprises 16 residues. Germline V lookup: CDR1 DFQATT, CDR2 SNEGSKA (reference sequence). V was clipped by 5 bases and J by 4 bases; unmatched bases: 12. The CDR3 coding sequence is TGCAGTGCTGATCCCCCGGGACAGGGAACAAATCAGCCCCAGCATTTT. This codes for CSADPPGQGTNQPQHF.

This chain links TRBV3-1 with TRBJ2-1, with D possibly TRBD1 on 5 matching bases. Trimming left V 4 bases short and J 8 bases short, with 12 bases between. The CDR3 runs to 13 residues. The germline V gene encodes CDR1 LGHDT and CDR2 YNNKEL (reference sequence). The CDR3 here is CASSLSQGYEQFF. The CDR3 nucleotides are TGTGCCAGCAGCCTTTCCCAGGGTTATGAGCAGTTCTTC.

The chain uses TRBV20-1 and TRBJ2-1; 12 nucleotides agree with TRBD2. The CDR3 sequence is 14 residues long. V was pared by 5 bases and J by 6 bases, with 5 bases of the junction left unmatched. Germline V lookup: CDR1 DFQATT, CDR2 SNEGSKA (reference sequence). Here the CDR3 DNA reads TGCAGTGCTTTGACTAGCGGGAGAGGCAATGAGCAGTTCTTC. This gives the protein CSALTSGRGNEQFF.

V gene TRBV29-1 combines with J gene TRBJ2-5; no firm D call. This CDR3 comprises 14 residues. Looked up from germline, CDR1 is SQVTM and CDR2 is ANQGSEA. The V and J ends lost 0 bases and 0 bases respectively, with 8 bases between them. CDR3 protein: CSVEDPRYQETQYF. CDR3 in DNA: TGCAGCGTTGAAGATCCCCGGTACCAAGAGACCCAGTACTTC.

V usage is TRBV29-1 and J usage is TRBJ1-4; 9 bases are a match to TRBD1. CDR1 is SQVTM, CDR2 ANQGSEA, per germline. V was pared by 7 bases and J by 1 base, with 7 bases of the junction left unmatched. The CDR3 has 15 residues. The CDR3 coding sequence is TGCAGCGCCGGGGACAGGGTGGGAACTAATGAAAAACTGTTTTTT. Protein product: CSAGDRVGTNEKLFF.

The gene calls are TRBV7-3 and TRBJ2-2; no firm D call. V lost 1 base and J lost 1, with 4 bases in between. From germline, CDR1 is SGHTA and CDR2 FQGTGA. The CDR3 is 14 amino acids. This CDR3 is CASSLNWNTGELFF. The CDR3 nucleotides are TGTGCCAGCAGCTTAAATTGGAACACCGGGGAGCTGTTTTTT.

The rearrangement links TRBV5-4 to TRBJ2-6; possible D gene TRBD1, 6 bases. This CDR3 region has 17 residues. Between the trimmed V and J ends, which lost 0 bases and 1 base, there was a span of 11 bases. Germline CDR1 reads SGHNT; CDR2 reads YYREEE (reference sequence). CDR3 loop: CASSLALTGSGANVLTF. CDR3 DNA sequence: TGTGCCAGCAGCTTGGCCCTCACAGGGTCTGGGGCCAACGTCCTGACTTTC.

V gene TRBV9 combines with J gene TRBJ2-1; D is ambiguous. CDR3 length equals 15 residues. CDR1 and CDR2 from the germline V gene are SGDLS and YYNGEE. V was pared by 4 bases and J by 6 bases, with 17 bases between. This CDR3 reads CASSPRQGISNEQFF. The CDR3 DNA sequence: TGTGCCAGCAGCCCCCGGCAAGGGATAAGCAATGAGCAGTTCTTC.

The chain is built from TRBV10-3 and TRBJ2-7; D perhaps matches TRBD2 (6 bases). This CDR3 spans 14 amino acids. V was trimmed by 0 bases and J by 6 bases, leaving 12 bases between them. In germline, CDR1 is ENHRY, CDR2 SYGVKD. CDR3 protein: CAISESKGTPEQYV. CDR3 nucleotide sequence: TGTGCCATCAGTGAGTCGAAAGGGACTCCCGAGCAGTACGTC.

This chain joins TRBV29-1 and TRBJ2-7; 9 bases align to TRBD1. This CDR3 is built from 14 residues. Looked up from germline, CDR1 is SQVTM and CDR2 is ANQGSEA. The J segment lost 5 bases and the V segment lost 7 bases, leaving 12 bases of the junction unmatched. The CDR3 spells CSADTPGQGNEQYF. CDR3 DNA: TGCAGCGCAGACACTCCGGGACAGGGTAACGAGCAGTACTTC.

The J gene is TRBJ2-1, the V gene TRBV19, with D maybe TRBD2 (5 bases). Trimming took off 6 bases at V and 10 bases at J, with 10 bases between the two ends. Germline V gene lookup returns CDR1 LNHDA and CDR2 SQIVND (reference sequence). There are 11 residues in the CDR3. The DNA for the CDR3 is TGTGCCAGTAGCTACCAGCGGGAGCAGTTCTTC. The encoded protein is CASSYQREQFF. Full variable domain (missing parts from reference TRBV19 and TRBJ2-1): DGGITQSPKYLFRKEGQNVTLSCEQNLNHDAMYWYRQDPGQGLRLIYYSQIVNDFQKGDIAEGYSVSREKKESFPLTVTSAQKNPTAFYLCASSYQREQFFGPGTRLTVL.

This clonotype was detected once. The rearrangement uses TRBV29-1 and TRBJ1-2; D remains ambiguous. Germline V gives CDR1 SQVTM, CDR2 ANQGSEA. The CDR3 extends over 12 amino acids. Trimming cost V 7 bases and J 8 bases, with 17 bases left between them. This chain's CDR3 is CSGRRAEGGYTF. The CDR3, as DNA: TGCAGCGGGCGACGGGCTGAGGGCGGCTACACCTTC. The complete variable domain, with remaining parts taken from reference TRBV29-1 and TRBJ1-2, reads SAVISQKPSRDICQRGTSLTIQCQVDSQVTMMFWYRQQPGQSLTLIATANQGSEATYESGFVIDKFPISRPNLTFSTLTVSNMSPEDSSIYLCSGRRAEGGYTFGSGTRLTVV.

The chain has TRBV5-1 and TRBJ2-1; no clear D gene. CDR3 length: 15 residues. Looked up from germline, CDR1 is SGHRS and CDR2 is YFSETQ. V lost 4 bases and J 1 base, leaving 12 bases between the germline ends. The CDR3 is CASSPLLSSYNEQFF. The CDR3 DNA reads TGCGCCAGCAGCCCATTGTTATCTTCCTACAATGAGCAGTTCTTC.

The V call is TRBV3-1, the J call TRBJ2-2; D gene ambiguous. The CDR3 is 13 residues long. The germline V gene encodes CDR1 LGHDT and CDR2 YNNKEL (reference sequence). Trimming took off 2 bases at V and 6 bases at J, with 7 bases between the two ends. DNA of the CDR3: TGTGCCAGCAGCCAACCCACTGCCGGGGAGCTGTTTTTT. It yields the protein CASSQPTAGELFF.

This chain uses TRBV4-1 with TRBJ2-6, with 9 bases matching TRBD1. After removal of 4 bases from V and 3 bases from J, the junction contained 13 bases not matched to a gene. The CDR3 is made up of 19 amino acids. Germline V lookup: CDR1 MGHRA, CDR2 YSYEKL. The CDR3 here is CASSPPGQGWFGGANVLTF. The CDR3 DNA follows: TGCGCCAGCAGCCCCCCGGGACAGGGTTGGTTTGGTGGGGCCAACGTCCTGACTTTC.

The genes are TRBV24-1 and TRBJ2-1; the D is unclear. The germline V and J ends were trimmed by 3 bases and 10 bases, with 15 bases remaining between them. Germline V gives CDR1 KGHDR, CDR2 SFDVKD. The CDR3 is 14 amino acids. DNA of the CDR3: TGTGCCACCAGTGATCCCAGAAGACCCTCGGAGCAGTTCTTC. It translates to CATSDPRRPSEQFF.

The table lists this clonotype with a count of one. This chain joins TRBV29-1 and TRBJ1-2; D remains ambiguous. The V and J ends lost 3 bases and 1 base respectively, with 12 bases between them. CDR1 and CDR2 from the germline V gene are SQVTM and ANQGSEA. The CDR3 is made up of 14 amino acids. CDR3 sequence (DNA): TGCAGCGTTGACCGGCAGGCCTTTAACTATGGCTACACCTTC. Protein sequence: CSVDRQAFNYGYTF.